The present TCR beta chain was sequenced within a study of T cells in women clearing cervical HPV infection. CDR1 is SGHTA, CDR2 FQGNSA, per germline. The CDR3 covers 14 residues. All participants had a single incident cervical HPV16 infection, and prevalent HPV16 infections were excluded. Generated by immunoSEQ multiplex PCR, the TCRdb table keeps only in-frame clones and is missing some. Seen in this sample are around 40,000 clones; the ten most common clones hold 6% to 6.5%. To note about this clone: The DNA ends 3 residues before the CDR3 does, and the rest of the CDR3 is filled in from the germline J gene.

This receptor was taken from a woman between 18 and 70 years old with a cervical HPV16 infection that either progressed to CIN3+ or cleared (not recorded which). Sequencing was performed on blood buffy coat. The chain combines TRBV7-2 with TRBJ1-2; D not certain. The CDR3 is CASSPGLAYNDYTF. The sequenced CDR3 bases are TGTGCCAGCAGCCCCGGACTAGCCTACAATGAC.